This T cell receptor beta chain was found in a study of blood T cell repertoires in COVID-19. Study-wide context: Sites across the United States, Italy and Spain contributed samples from acute and convalescent COVID-19.

The protocol was immunoSEQ multiplex PCR, while the TCRdb copy is restricted to in-frame clones and leaves out a portion. Of some 370,000 clones in the sample, nearly 90% are singletons; the top ten hold about 6.8%. V was trimmed by 6 bases and J by 4 bases, leaving 17 bases between them. The germline V gene encodes CDR1 SNHLY and CDR2 FYNNEI. The CDR3 totals 15 residues. V usage is TRBV2 and J usage is TRBJ2-3, with a tentative D call TRBD1 (6 bases). The sample was peripheral blood. The sequence was obtained from a man younger than 35 with active or convalescent COVID-19. The CDR3 here is CASRHREGLADTQYF. CDR3 bases: TGTGCCAGCAGGCACAGGGAAGGCCTCGCAGATACGCAGTATTTT.